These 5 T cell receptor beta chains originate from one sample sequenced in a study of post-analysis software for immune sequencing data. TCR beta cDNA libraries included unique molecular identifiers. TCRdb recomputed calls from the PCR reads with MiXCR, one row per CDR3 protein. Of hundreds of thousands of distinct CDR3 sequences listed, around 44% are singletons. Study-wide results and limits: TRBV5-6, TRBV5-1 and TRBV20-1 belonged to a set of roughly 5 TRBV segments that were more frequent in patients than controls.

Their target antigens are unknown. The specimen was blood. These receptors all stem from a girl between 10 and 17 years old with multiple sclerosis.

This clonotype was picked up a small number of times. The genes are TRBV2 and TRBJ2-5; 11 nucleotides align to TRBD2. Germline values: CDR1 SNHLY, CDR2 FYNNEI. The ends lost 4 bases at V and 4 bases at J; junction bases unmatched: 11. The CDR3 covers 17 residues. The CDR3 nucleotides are TGTGCCAGCAGTGCGGTTGGGCTAGCGGGGGGAGGAGAGACCCAGTACTTC. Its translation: CASSAVGLAGGGETQYF.

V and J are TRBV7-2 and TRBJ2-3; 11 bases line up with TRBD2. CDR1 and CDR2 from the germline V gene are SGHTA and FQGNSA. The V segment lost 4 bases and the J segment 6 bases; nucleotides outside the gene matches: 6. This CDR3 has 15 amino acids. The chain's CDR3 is CASSSSGGIRDTQYF. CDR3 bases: TGTGCCAGCAGCTCTAGCGGGGGGATAAGGGATACGCAGTATTTT.

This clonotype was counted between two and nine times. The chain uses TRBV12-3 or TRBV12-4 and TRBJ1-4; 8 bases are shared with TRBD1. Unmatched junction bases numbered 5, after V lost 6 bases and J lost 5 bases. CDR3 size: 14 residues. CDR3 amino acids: CASSLGQENEKLFF. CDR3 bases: TGTGCCAGCAGCCTGGGACAGGAGAATGAAAAACTGTTTTTT.

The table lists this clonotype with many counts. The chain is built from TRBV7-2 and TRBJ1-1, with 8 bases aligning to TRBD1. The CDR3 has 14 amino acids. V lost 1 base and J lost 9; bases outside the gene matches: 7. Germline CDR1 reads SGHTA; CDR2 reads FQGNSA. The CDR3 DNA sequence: TGTGCCAGCAGCTTAGGGCAGGGGGCGCGGAAAGCTTTCTTT. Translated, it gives CASSLGQGARKAFF. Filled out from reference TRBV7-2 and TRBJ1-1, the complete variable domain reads GAGVSQSPSNKVTEKGKDVELRCDPISGHTALYWYRQSLGQGLEFLIYFQGNSAPDKSGLPSDRFSAERTGGSVSTLTIQRTQQEDSAVYLCASSLGQGARKAFFGQGTRLTVV.

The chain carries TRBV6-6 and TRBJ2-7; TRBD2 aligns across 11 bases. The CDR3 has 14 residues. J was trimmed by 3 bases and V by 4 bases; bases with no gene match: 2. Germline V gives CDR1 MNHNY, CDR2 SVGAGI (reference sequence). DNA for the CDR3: TGTGCCAGCAGTTTAGCGGGGGGGATCTACGAGCAGTACTTC. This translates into CASSLAGGIYEQYF.